A single sample is the source of the 15 T cell receptor beta chains below, sequenced in a study of shared clonotypes between healthy human individuals. The method was immunoSEQ multiplex PCR; TCRdb's version includes in-frame clones alone and lacks a portion of them. This repertoire shows about 2 million clones, around 95% found once; its top ten account for 0.1% to 0.15%. The specimen was naive CD4+ T cells sorted from blood. Specified subset: CD45RA+ positively selected. The receptor set was obtained from a man aged 18 to 35 in good health.

This clone was detected a few times. Other DNA sequences from this sample encode an identical CDR3 as well. The chain uses TRBV7-2 and TRBJ2-7; 12 nucleotides line up with TRBD2. V shed 4 bases and J 5 bases; nucleotides not matched to a gene: 6. The CDR3 sequence is 15 residues long. The germline V gene has CDR1 SGHTA and CDR2 FQGNSA. The CDR3 loop is CASSSGLAGSHEQYF. Written as DNA, the CDR3 is TGTGCCAGCAGCTCAGGACTAGCGGGATCTCACGAGCAGTACTTC.

The genes are TRBV5-1 and TRBJ2-7, with 7 bases identical to TRBD1. This CDR3 has 14 amino acids. The V gene end was trimmed by 3 bases and the J gene end by 6 bases; junction bases not matched to a gene: 9. CDR1 and CDR2 (germline): SGHRS, YFSETQ. The chain's CDR3 is CASSSGQLEVEQYF. The CDR3 DNA sequence: TGCGCCAGCAGCTCGGGACAGCTTGAGGTCGAGCAGTACTTC.

The rearrangement links TRBV7-9 to TRBJ1-2; 8 nucleotides line up with TRBD1. J was trimmed by 3 bases and V by 0 bases; bases with no gene match: 3. Germline V CDR1 and CDR2: SEHNR, FQNEAQ (reference sequence). The CDR3 contains 15 residues. The CDR3 DNA is TGTGCCAGCAGCTTAGCCGCAGGGGGCGACTATGGCTACACCTTC. Translated: CASSLAAGGDYGYTF.

The rearrangement links TRBV5-1 to TRBJ2-3; D perhaps matches TRBD2 (6 bases). Trimming removed 4 bases from V and 5 bases from J, with 14 bases in between. The CDR3 runs to 14 residues. Germline values: CDR1 SGHRS, CDR2 YFSETQ. DNA for the CDR3: TGCGCCAGCAGCCCGCTAGCGCAAGGAGATACGCAGTATTTT. Residues: CASSPLAQGDTQYF.

This chain joins TRBV5-1 and TRBJ1-1; TRBD1 matches 7 bases. Germline V gene data show CDR1 as SGHRS and CDR2 as YFSETQ. V lost 4 bases and J lost 11; bases outside the gene matches: 11. This CDR3 comprises 13 residues. The CDR3 protein is CASSRLTGVTAFF. The CDR3, as DNA: TGCGCCAGCAGCCGGTTAACAGGGGTTACGGCTTTCTTT.

For this clone: A read error is possible here, since a much larger clone lies one base away. The chain carries TRBV5-6 and TRBJ2-7; tentatively, D is TRBD2 (5 bases). This CDR3 is 16 amino acids long. CDR1 is SGHDT, CDR2 YYEEEE, per germline. The V gene lost 1 base and the J gene lost 0 bases, with 14 bases spanning the gap. The CDR3 loop reads CASSLLARPRSYEQYF. The CDR3 coding sequence is TGTGCCAGCAGCTTGTTAGCGAGACCCCGCTCCTACGAGCAGTACTTC.

This sequence joins TRBV7-2 and TRBJ2-7; D may be TRBD1 or TRBD2 (5 bases each). CDR3 length: 16 amino acids. V was trimmed by 4 bases and J by 3 bases, leaving 19 bases between them. The germline CDR1 and CDR2 sequences are SGHTA and FQGNSA. The CDR3 region has the DNA TGTGCCAGCAGCTCCCCGAAACGGGACGGAAACTACGAGCAGTACTTC. Translation gives CASSSPKRDGNYEQYF.

The chain carries TRBV11-2 and TRBJ2-5; D unresolved. The J call could be wrong; TRBJ2-7 is a better fit for the DNA end. The CDR3 is 12 residues long. Germline CDR1 reads SGHAT; CDR2 reads FQNNGV. The CDR3 region is CASSPPGGEQYF. For the CDR3, the DNA is TGTGCCAGCAGCCCCCCGGGCGGCGAGCAGTACTTC.

This sequence joins TRBV5-1 and TRBJ2-3; D might be TRBD2 (6 bases). Trimming took 6 bases from V and 10 from J, leaving 24 bases between them. CDR1 is SGHRS and CDR2 is YFSETQ in the germline V gene. The CDR3 spans 15 residues. The CDR3: CASTRDLSSTYPQYF. The CDR3 nucleotides read TGCGCCAGCACCAGGGACTTAAGCTCGACTTACCCGCAGTATTTT.

The genes are TRBV7-9 and TRBJ1-4; D not resolved. The V gene's germline CDR1 is SEHNR and CDR2 FQNEAQ (reference sequence). The CDR3 sequence is 15 residues long. Between the trimmed V and J ends, which lost 1 base and 2 bases, there was a span of 8 bases. CDR3 coding DNA: TGTGCCAGCAGCTTAGTCCCCTCGACTAATGAAAAACTGTTTTTT. Translating gives CASSLVPSTNEKLFF.

This chain uses TRBV6-5 with TRBJ1-1; D is undetermined. This CDR3 region has 13 residues. The germline gives CDR1 MNHEY, CDR2 SVGAGI. The germline V and J ends were trimmed by 7 bases and 7 bases, with 16 bases remaining between them. CDR3 protein: CASISGRAGEAFF. The CDR3 region has the DNA TGTGCCAGCATCTCCGGTCGGGCGGGTGAAGCTTTCTTT.

The genes are TRBV5-1 and TRBJ1-1; 9 bases map to TRBD1. CDR1 is SGHRS, CDR2 YFSETQ, per germline. This CDR3 contains 16 residues. With 3 bases clipped from V and 0 bases from J, the junction kept 6 bases outside the gene matches. For the CDR3, the DNA is TGCGCCAGCAGCTCCGGGACAGGGCCGATGAACACTGAAGCTTTCTTT. Protein sequence: CASSSGTGPMNTEAFF.

The CDR3 here is CASSAPNTGELFF. Written as DNA, the CDR3 is TGTGCCAGCAGTGCACCGAACACCGGGGAGCTGTTTTTT. The V and J genes are TRBV6-4 and TRBJ2-2; D uncertain. This CDR3 contains 13 residues. Germline V gene sequence: CDR1 MRHNA, CDR2 SNTAGT. Trimming took 4 bases from V and 0 from J, leaving 3 bases between them.

This chain links TRBV5-4 with TRBJ1-3, with D tentatively TRBD1 (5 bases). This CDR3 is 15 amino acids long. From germline, CDR1 is SGHNT and CDR2 YYREEE (reference sequence). The V end lost 0 bases, the J end lost 4 bases, and 11 bases lay between the germline ends. The DNA for the CDR3 is TGTGCCAGCAGCTTGGAAGCAGGGTCGGGAAACACCATATATTTT. This translates into CASSLEAGSGNTIYF.

V usage is TRBV28 and J usage is TRBJ1-6, with D perhaps TRBD1 (6 bases). Trimming pared 5 bases from V and 11 bases from J, leaving 10 bases between. Germline V gene data show CDR1 as MDHEN and CDR2 as SYDVKM. This CDR3 is 12 amino acids long. The CDR3: CASSTGTTPLHF. DNA of the CDR3: TGTGCCAGCAGTACAGGGACGACACCCCTCCACTTT.